Presented here are 22 T cell receptor beta chains from one specimen sequenced in a study of PD-1 blockade in classical Hodgkin lymphoma (dated by TCRdb to 2018 to 2021). What this sample's time point label stands for: newly diagnosed, previously untreated cHL patient sample. A Miltenyi CD4+ T cell isolation kit was used for magnetic negative selection to purify CD4+ T cells from thawed PBMCs. To prepare the library, the immunoSEQ multiplex PCR assay was applied. TCRdb mirrors the immuneACCESS table, restricted to in-frame sequences. Some clones are absent from its copies; in checked studies, under half trace to an unresolved V gene, and the reason for the others is unknown. This sample gives some 34,000 clones in total; roughly 89% of them show up just once. In total, the top ten clones hold under 0.25% of the sample. The sequenced material came from CD4+ T cells from blood. Every receptor here comes from a human donor with classical Hodgkin lymphoma.

This chain joins TRBV7-2 and TRBJ2-7; D call uncertain. The ends were cut back, 3 bases at V and 2 bases at J, with 11 bases in the middle. The germline V gene encodes CDR1 SGHTA and CDR2 FQGNSA. The CDR3 sequence is 14 residues long. The CDR3 DNA reads TGTGCCAGCAGCTTGAGGATTCGGCCCTACGAGCAGTACTTC. Amino acids: CASSLRIRPYEQYF.

The V call is TRBV14, the J call TRBJ1-3, with TRBD1 matching over 7 bases. V shed 1 base, J shed 0 bases, and the junction held 15 bases outside the gene matches. The germline V gene has CDR1 SGHDN and CDR2 FVKESK. This CDR3 has 20 amino acids. The CDR3: CASSQGLSLWDRTSGNTIYF. The DNA of the CDR3 is TGTGCCAGCAGCCAAGGCCTGTCTCTTTGGGACAGAACCTCTGGAAACACCATATATTTT. Combining the CDR3 with reference TRBV14 and TRBJ1-3 gives the whole variable domain EAGVTQFPSHSVIEKGQTVTLRCDPISGHDNLYWYRRVMGKEIKFLLHFVKESKQDESGMPNNRFLAERTGGTYSTLKVQPAELEDSGVYFCASSQGLSLWDRTSGNTIYFGEGSWLTVV.

V usage is TRBV7-6 and J usage is TRBJ2-2; D is possibly TRBD1 or TRBD2 (5 bases each). Trimming took off 3 bases at V and 6 bases at J, with 11 bases between the two ends. CDR1 is SGHVS and CDR2 is FNYEAQ in the germline V gene. The CDR3 is 14 residues long. Here the CDR3 DNA reads TGTGCCAGCAGCTTGGGGACCCTCGCCGGGGAGCTGTTTTTT. Translated, it gives CASSLGTLAGELFF.

This rearrangement joins TRBV15 to TRBJ1-1; D possibly corresponds to TRBD1 (5 bases). V was pared by 3 bases and J by 3 bases, with 14 bases between. CDR1 and CDR2 (germline): LNHNV, YYDKDF (reference sequence). CDR3 length: 15 residues. The CDR3 sequence is CATSRDPGGDTEAFF. CDR3 DNA sequence: TGTGCCACCAGCAGGGACCCGGGGGGGGACACTGAAGCTTTCTTT.

This chain connects TRBV7-9 to TRBJ1-4; unclear D gene. V shed 6 bases and J shed 8 bases, with 16 bases lying between them. Germline CDR1 and CDR2: SEHNR and FQNEAQ (reference sequence). The CDR3 totals 14 residues. The CDR3 sequence is CASRELAREEKLFF. DNA for the CDR3: TGTGCCAGCAGAGAACTCGCTAGGGAAGAAAAACTGTTTTTT.

V usage is TRBV6-5 and J usage is TRBJ2-4, with D hard to call. With 7 bases removed from V and 11 bases from J, the gap between germline ends came to 9 bases. This CDR3 is built from 10 residues. Per germline, CDR1 MNHEY and CDR2 SVGAGI. CDR3 residues: CASTSTLQYF. The CDR3 coding sequence is TGTGCCAGCACCTCGACCCTTCAGTACTTC.

This rearrangement joins TRBV15 to TRBJ2-7; D unresolved. Germline CDR1 and CDR2: LNHNV and YYDKDF (reference sequence). Deletions cut 3 bases from V and 4 bases from J, with 16 bases between. CDR3 length: 15 amino acids. Here the CDR3 reads CATSSTDGFPYEQYF. CDR3 coding DNA: TGTGCCACCAGCAGCACCGACGGGTTTCCATACGAGCAGTACTTC.

The genes are TRBV5-1 and TRBJ2-6; D possibly corresponds to TRBD1 (5 bases). With 0 bases removed from V and 4 bases from J, the gap between germline ends came to 11 bases. The CDR3 is 16 residues long. The germline CDR1 and CDR2 sequences are SGHRS and YFSETQ. The CDR3 nucleotides are TGCGCCAGCAGCTTGGAAGGGGCAAGGGGGGCCAACGTCCTGACTTTC. This gives the protein CASSLEGARGANVLTF.

This chain uses TRBV5-1 with TRBJ2-5, with D possibly matching TRBD1 (5 bases). This CDR3 is 14 amino acids long. Germline V gene data show CDR1 as SGHRS and CDR2 as YFSETQ. The V end lost 4 bases, the J end lost 5 bases, and 15 bases lay between the germline ends. CDR3 bases: TGCGCCAGCAGCCGGGTGCCAGGGCGGGAGACCCAGTACTTC. Translating gives CASSRVPGRETQYF.

In its sample, this clone was seen a few times. The chain links TRBV6-1 to TRBJ1-3; D unclear. The germline gives CDR1 MNHNS, CDR2 SASEGT. Trimming took 5 bases from V and 6 from J, leaving 8 bases between them. This CDR3 has 12 residues. The DNA for the CDR3 is TGTGCCAGCAGTCCACTGGCAAACACCATATATTTT. Protein: CASSPLANTIYF.

The V call is TRBV2, the J call TRBJ1-1; 7 nucleotides agree with TRBD1. The CDR3 totals 14 residues. CDR1 and CDR2 (germline): SNHLY, FYNNEI. V shed 6 bases and J 5 bases; nucleotides not matched to a gene: 9. For the CDR3, the DNA is TGTGCCAGCAGGAACCGACAGGGAAGAACTGAAGCTTTCTTT. It yields the protein CASRNRQGRTEAFF.

CDR3 protein: CASSSGTRLGYTF. The DNA of the CDR3 is TGTGCCAGCAGCTCCGGGACACGGCTAGGCTACACCTTC. The chain joins TRBV7-2 to TRBJ1-2; possibly TRBD1 for D (6 bases). The CDR3 spans 13 residues. The V gene's germline CDR1 is SGHTA and CDR2 FQGNSA. Trimming took 4 bases from V and 8 from J, leaving 14 bases between them.

This chain joins TRBV7-2 and TRBJ1-2, with 7 bases matching TRBD1. V was pared by 3 bases and J by 13 bases, with 5 bases of the junction left unmatched. There are 11 residues in the CDR3. Looked up from germline, CDR1 is SGHTA and CDR2 is FQGNSA. CDR3 sequence reads: CASSLRGRLTF. The CDR3 coding sequence is TGTGCCAGCAGCTTGAGGGGGCGCCTCACCTTC.

This chain uses TRBV5-1 with TRBJ1-1; the D is unclear. There are 15 residues in the CDR3. Between the trimmed V and J ends, which lost 3 bases and 4 bases, there was a span of 16 bases. CDR1 and CDR2 (germline): SGHRS, YFSETQ. CDR3 protein: CASSSTAAGVTEAFF. For the CDR3, the DNA is TGCGCCAGCAGCTCCACCGCGGCAGGAGTCACTGAAGCTTTCTTT.

The sample holds one count of this clone. The V call is TRBV7-2, the J call TRBJ2-3; D is possibly TRBD2 (5 bases). The V gene lost 2 bases and the J gene lost 0 bases, with 15 bases spanning the gap. CDR1 is SGHTA and CDR2 is FQGNSA in the germline V gene. The CDR3 contains 17 residues. The CDR3 protein is CASSLIRTPPSTDTQYF. In DNA form, the CDR3 reads TGTGCCAGCAGCTTAATTAGGACTCCTCCGAGCACAGATACGCAGTATTTT.

The chain has TRBV5-4 and TRBJ1-5, with D unclear. Trimming took off 3 bases at V and 2 bases at J, with 12 bases between the two ends. CDR3 length: 15 residues. Germline CDR1 is SGHNT and CDR2 is YYREEE (reference sequence). In DNA form, the CDR3 reads TGTGCCAGCAGCTCTGGTCCGGCGGGCAATCAGCCCCAGCATTTT. Protein sequence: CASSSGPAGNQPQHF. Looking up the rest from reference TRBV5-4 and TRBJ1-5 gives the full variable domain: ETGVTQSPTHLIKTRGQQVTLRCSSQSGHNTVSWYQQALGQGPQFIFQYYREEENGRGNFPPRFSGLQFPNYSSELNVNALELDDSALYLCASSSGPAGNQPQHFGDGTRLSIL.

The chain is built from TRBV18 and TRBJ1-6, with 7 bases matching TRBD1. CDR1 and CDR2 (germline): KGHSH, LQKENI. Trimming cost V 6 bases and J 8 bases; bases outside gene matches: 10. The CDR3 is 15 amino acids. The CDR3 reads CASSVTGYQDSPLHF. Here the CDR3 DNA reads TGTGCCAGCTCGGTGACAGGGTACCAGGATTCACCCCTCCACTTT.

J is TRBJ1-2 and V is TRBV6-5; 9 nucleotides line up with TRBD1. Germline V gives CDR1 MNHEY, CDR2 SVGAGI. V trimming: 6 bases; J trimming: 3 bases; junction bases outside the gene matches: 5. The CDR3 consists of 14 residues. The CDR3 DNA reads TGTGCCAGCAGAGGGACAGGGCGTTACTATGGCTACACCTTC. Translated, it gives CASRGTGRYYGYTF.

This clone has just one count. DNA for the CDR3: TGTGCCAGCACCGTGGGGAATGAGCAGTTCTTC. Translation gives CASTVGNEQFF. V gene TRBV5-4 combines with J gene TRBJ2-1; D uncertain. The CDR3 loop spans 11 amino acids. The germline CDR1 and CDR2 sequences are SGHNT and YYREEE (reference sequence). The V end lost 6 bases, the J end lost 7 bases, and 8 bases lay between the germline ends.

The chain couples TRBV7-9 to TRBJ2-5; TRBD1 matches at 7 bases. The CDR3 loop spans 13 amino acids. Germline V gene data show CDR1 as SEHNR and CDR2 as FQNEAQ (reference sequence). V lost 2 bases, J lost 7 bases, and 4 bases stayed unmatched. The CDR3 sequence: CASSLRGLGTQYF. Written as DNA, the CDR3 is TGTGCCAGCAGCTTAAGGGGGCTAGGGACCCAGTACTTC.

V is TRBV18 and J is TRBJ2-1, with 13 bases that match TRBD2. The CDR3 covers 16 residues. Germline V gives CDR1 KGHSH, CDR2 LQKENI. Trimming took 4 bases from V and 6 from J; bases not matched to a gene: 6. CDR3 loop: CASSRVTSGRANEQFF. The CDR3 region has the DNA TGTGCCAGCTCACGGGTTACTAGCGGGAGGGCCAATGAGCAGTTCTTC.

This clone was found once. The rearrangement joins TRBV6-1 to TRBJ2-7, with D unresolved. CDR3 length: 13 residues. The V end was cut by 0 bases, the J end by 6 bases, with 9 bases between. Germline CDR1 and CDR2: MNHNS and SASEGT. In nucleotides, the CDR3 is TGTGCCAGCAGTGAAGCTGGGTGGGGCGAGCAGTACTTC. Translated, it gives CASSEAGWGEQYF.